Listed here are 27 T cell receptor beta chains from one sample, sequenced in a study of identical twins. TCRdb re-analysed the 5' RACE reads in MiXCR, keeping a single row per CDR3 protein. The table records some 1,700,000 distinct CDR3 sequences, 32% of them present only once. The specimen was cord blood. These receptors originate from a newborn girl in good health.

The chain recombines TRBV10-3 with TRBJ2-5; 8 bases agree with TRBD2. The J call may not be correct, given that the DNA end is closer to TRBJ2-7. This CDR3 has 16 amino acids. The germline V gene has CDR1 ENHRY and CDR2 SYGVKD. Here the CDR3 DNA reads TGTGCCATCAGTGAGCTATTTCCGGGAGGGCTCTACGAGCAGTACTTC. This encodes CAISELFPGGLYEQYF.

In this sample, this clonotype turned up many times. The V call is TRBV10-3, the J call TRBJ2-3, with D possibly TRBD2 on 6 matching bases. The CDR3 covers 13 residues. Per the germline V gene, CDR1 is ENHRY and CDR2 is SYGVKD. V was cut by 4 bases and J by 5 bases, with 10 bases left in between. CDR3 region: CAISGIGGDTQYF. As DNA, the CDR3 is TGTGCCATCAGTGGCATCGGGGGAGATACGCAGTATTTT.

This clonotype was detected a few times. V gene TRBV5-1 combines with J gene TRBJ1-3, with D possibly TRBD1 on 6 matching bases. Germline V lookup: CDR1 SGHRS, CDR2 YFSETQ. This CDR3 has 14 residues. V shed 0 bases and J shed 2 bases, with 6 bases lying between them. CDR3 DNA sequence: TGCGCCAGCAGCTTGGGACAGGCTGGAAACACCATATATTTT. It is translated as CASSLGQAGNTIYF. Combining the CDR3 with reference TRBV5-1 and TRBJ1-3 gives the whole variable domain KAGVTQTPRYLIKTRGQQVTLSCSPISGHRSVSWYQQTPGQGLQFLFEYFSETQRNKGNFPGRFSGRQFSNSRSEMNVSTLELGDSALYLCASSLGQAGNTIYFGEGSWLTVV.

This clonotype has a handful of counts. The genes are TRBV24-1 and TRBJ2-3; 13 nucleotides align to TRBD2. CDR1 and CDR2 from the germline V gene are KGHDR and SFDVKD. The CDR3 consists of 15 residues. The junction had 6 bases not matched to a gene; V was cut back by 7 bases and J by 6 bases. The CDR3 coding sequence is TGTGCCACCAGCTATGGGACTAGCGGGACGGATACGCAGTATTTT. This sequence encodes CATSYGTSGTDTQYF.

This sequence joins TRBV10-3 and TRBJ2-7, with 12 bases identical to TRBD1. V was clipped by 10 bases and J by 10 bases; unmatched bases: 11. CDR1 and CDR2 (germline): ENHRY, SYGVKD. This CDR3 spans 13 amino acids. This CDR3 reads CASQPGQGADQYF. The CDR3 DNA reads TGTGCCAGCCAACCGGGACAGGGGGCAGATCAGTACTTC.

A remark on this clonotype: An end of the junction does not agree with germline; a read error may underlie this. V usage is TRBV4-2 and J usage is TRBJ1-2; tentatively, D is TRBD1 (5 bases). Per the germline V gene, CDR1 is LGHNA and CDR2 is YNFKEQ. The CDR3 runs 15 residues. The CDR3 bases are TGTGCCAGCAGCCAAGAGTGGAGGGGTGGGGGTGGCTGCACCTTC. Its translation is CASSQEWRGGGGCTF.

This clonotype showed up just a few times. CDR3 loop: CSAGTAGGPYEQYF. CDR3 coding DNA: TGCAGTGCTGGGACAGCGGGAGGGCCCTACGAGCAGTACTTC. This chain links TRBV20-1 with TRBJ2-7; TRBD2 agrees at 10 bases. CDR3 size: 14 residues. V lost 5 bases and J lost 2; bases outside the gene matches: 6. Germline V gene lookup returns CDR1 DFQATT and CDR2 SNEGSKA (reference sequence).

The chain links TRBV4-2 to TRBJ2-1; the D gene is possibly TRBD2 (5 bases). The CDR3 is 15 amino acids. V shed 3 bases and J shed 3 bases, with 12 bases lying between them. Germline V gene data show CDR1 as LGHNA and CDR2 as YNFKEQ. DNA for the CDR3: TGTGCCAGCAGCCAGGGCTTTGGGAGCTACAATGAGCAGTTCTTC. Residues: CASSQGFGSYNEQFF.

This clonotype was found a few times. The chain uses TRBV20-1 and TRBJ2-4; TRBD2 agrees at 12 bases. With 6 bases clipped from V and 3 bases from J, the junction kept 3 bases outside the gene matches. The CDR3 totals 14 residues. The V gene's germline CDR1 is DFQATT and CDR2 SNEGSKA (reference sequence). The CDR3 is CSAGLAGLKNIQYF. CDR3 nucleotides: TGCAGTGCCGGACTAGCGGGGCTCAAAAACATTCAGTACTTC.

In this sample, this clonotype turned up a few times. The chain joins TRBV7-9 to TRBJ1-4; TRBD1 matches at 8 bases. There are 15 residues in the CDR3. CDR1 is SEHNR, CDR2 FQNEAQ, per germline (reference sequence). The junction had 9 bases not matched to a gene; V was cut back by 5 bases and J by 7 bases. The CDR3 coding sequence is TGTGCCAGCAGCGTCAGGGGGCGCTCAGTTGAAAAACTGTTTTTT. This gives the protein CASSVRGRSVEKLFF.

The chain uses TRBV2 and TRBJ2-7; D might be TRBD1 or TRBD2, each matching 5 bases. The length of the CDR3 is 13 residues. Germline CDR1 is SNHLY and CDR2 is FYNNEI. Trimming took 6 bases from V and 6 from J, leaving 15 bases between them. The CDR3 nucleotides read TGTGCCAGCAGCGGGTATGACGGGGCCGAGCAGTACTTC. Translation: CASSGYDGAEQYF.

With respect to this clonotype: A single base separates this from a much larger clone, so it may be a read error. This sequence joins TRBV4-2 and TRBJ2-7; D may be TRBD2 (6 bases). The J call may not be correct, given that the DNA end is closer to TRBJ2-5. Germline V lookup: CDR1 LGHNA, CDR2 YNFKEQ. The CDR3 length is 14 residues. Here the CDR3 reads CASSQGGGEETQYF. As DNA, the CDR3 is TGTGCCAGCAGCCAAGGAGGAGGGGAAGAGACCCAGTACTTC.

The V gene is TRBV7-9, the J gene TRBJ1-2; no clear D. Per germline, CDR1 SEHNR and CDR2 FQNEAQ (reference sequence). The CDR3 loop spans 15 amino acids. Trimming shortened V by 1 base and J by 0 bases, and 9 bases separated the two germline ends. For the CDR3, the DNA is TGTGCCAGCAGCTTAGATGTCACCCCTAACTATGGCTACACCTTC. The encoded protein is CASSLDVTPNYGYTF.

This rearrangement joins TRBV4-1 to TRBJ2-3; 8 nucleotides line up with TRBD2. V lost 3 bases to trimming and J lost 0 bases; unmatched junction nucleotides: 14. The germline V gene encodes CDR1 MGHRA and CDR2 YSYEKL. The CDR3 runs 19 residues. The CDR3 coding sequence is TGCGCCAGCAGCCAGTCCGGGGGGGTCGATTACGCTAGCACAGATACGCAGTATTTT. This sequence encodes CASSQSGGVDYASTDTQYF.

The chain combines TRBV7-9 with TRBJ1-5, with 8 nucleotides matching TRBD1. V trimming: 5 bases; J trimming: 1 base; junction bases outside the gene matches: 7. The CDR3 has 16 amino acids. Germline loops: CDR1 SEHNR, CDR2 FQNEAQ (reference sequence). The CDR3 DNA is TGTGCCAGCAGCCCGGGCGACAGGGGCAGCAATCAGCCCCAGCATTTT. It codes for CASSPGDRGSNQPQHF.

This clonotype was observed a handful of times. The V gene is TRBV28, the J gene TRBJ2-3; D gene ambiguous. This CDR3 contains 13 residues. CDR1 is MDHEN, CDR2 SYDVKM, per germline. V dropped 8 bases and J dropped 5 bases, with 14 bases sitting between them. DNA of the CDR3: TGTGCCAGCCTCCCCCCAGTGGGAGATACGCAGTATTTT. It translates to CASLPPVGDTQYF.

A few counts support this clonotype. The rearrangement links TRBV7-9 to TRBJ1-4, with D hard to call. The V gene's germline CDR1 is SEHNR and CDR2 FQNEAQ (reference sequence). V lost 3 bases and J lost 8, with 28 bases in between. CDR3 size: 19 residues. The CDR3 sequence: CASSFLGRTGVRPAEKLFF. CDR3 coding DNA: TGTGCCAGCAGCTTCTTGGGCAGAACCGGTGTCAGGCCGGCGGAAAAACTGTTTTTT.

The rearrangement links TRBV6-5 to TRBJ1-5, with a possible D match to TRBD1 (6 bases). The V gene lost 1 base and the J gene lost 0 bases, with 10 bases spanning the gap. Germline CDR1 and CDR2: MNHEY and SVGAGI. CDR3 length: 16 amino acids. The chain's CDR3 is CASSYLAGVSNQPQHF. The CDR3, as DNA: TGTGCCAGCAGTTACTTGGCAGGGGTTAGCAATCAGCCCCAGCATTTT.

In its sample, this clonotype was seen many times. V and J are TRBV29-1 and TRBJ2-1; TRBD2 is a possible D gene (5 bases). Germline V gene sequence: CDR1 SQVTM, CDR2 ANQGSEA. Trimming cost V 7 bases and J 6 bases, with 16 bases left between them. The CDR3 spans 13 residues. The CDR3 region is CSANYEAGNEQFF. CDR3 nucleotide sequence: TGCAGCGCCAACTACGAGGCGGGCAATGAGCAGTTCTTC.

Many counts were recorded for this clonotype. The chain joins TRBV10-3 to TRBJ2-3; 8 bases line up with TRBD1. V trimming: 2 bases; J trimming: 4 bases; junction bases outside the gene matches: 5. Germline loops: CDR1 ENHRY, CDR2 SYGVKD. This CDR3 has 15 residues. CDR3 bases: TGTGCCATCAGTGAGCCCAGGGGGCGGGCAGATACGCAGTATTTT. Its translation is CAISEPRGRADTQYF.

There are a few counts of this clonotype. The CDR3 nucleotides are TGTGCCAGCAGCCTAACGGGGATCGTGAACACTGAAGCTTTCTTT. Amino acids: CASSLTGIVNTEAFF. The genes are TRBV11-2 and TRBJ1-1, with D unclear. Trimming took off 5 bases at V and 0 bases at J, with 13 bases between the two ends. Germline V lookup: CDR1 SGHAT, CDR2 FQNNGV. The CDR3 runs to 15 residues.

This chain links TRBV5-1 with TRBJ2-7; 8 positions match TRBD2. CDR1 and CDR2 (germline): SGHRS, YFSETQ. Trimming cost V 0 bases and J 4 bases; bases outside gene matches: 3. The CDR3 consists of 14 residues. CDR3: CASSLVTSGYEQYF. The CDR3 nucleotides read TGCGCCAGCAGCTTGGTCACTAGCGGTTACGAGCAGTACTTC. Together with reference TRBV5-1 and TRBJ2-7, the CDR3 gives the full variable domain: KAGVTQTPRYLIKTRGQQVTLSCSPISGHRSVSWYQQTPGQGLQFLFEYFSETQRNKGNFPGRFSGRQFSNSRSEMNVSTLELGDSALYLCASSLVTSGYEQYFGPGTRLTVT.

The chain joins TRBV30 to TRBJ2-3; D is unclear. V lost 1 base to trimming and J lost 4 bases, with 9 bases between them. Germline V gives CDR1 GTSNPN, CDR2 SVGIG (reference sequence). The CDR3 length is 13 residues. The CDR3 DNA is TGTGCCTGGAGTGACCCTAGAGCAGATACGCAGTATTTT. Protein: CAWSDPRADTQYF.

This chain links TRBV29-1 with TRBJ2-3, with D perhaps assigned TRBD1 or TRBD2 (5 bases each). Per germline, CDR1 SQVTM and CDR2 ANQGSEA. This CDR3 spans 15 amino acids. The germline V and J ends were trimmed by 3 bases and 4 bases, with 17 bases remaining between them. CDR3 in DNA: TGCAGCGTTGACGCAGGGTCGAGGGGCGCAGATACGCAGTATTTT. It yields the protein CSVDAGSRGADTQYF.

This clonotype was detected ten times or more. J is TRBJ2-3 and V is TRBV20-1, with D tentatively TRBD2 (6 bases). V dropped 3 bases and J dropped 2 bases, with 12 bases sitting between them. The V gene's germline CDR1 is DFQATT and CDR2 SNEGSKA (reference sequence). The CDR3 spans 14 residues. The CDR3 sequence is CSASSGALTDTQYF. CDR3 in DNA: TGCAGTGCTAGTAGCGGCGCCCTCACAGATACGCAGTATTTT.

This clonotype was seen a single time. One junction end does not reproduce the germline sequence, and a read error may be involved. The chain couples TRBV5-1 to TRBJ1-2, with D perhaps TRBD1 (6 bases). Germline-derived CDR1 and CDR2 are SGHRS and YFSETQ. This CDR3 contains 14 residues. The chain's CDR3 is CASSGGTFNCGYTF. The CDR3 nucleotides are TGCGCCAGCAGTGGCGGGACATTCAACTGTGGCTACACCTTC. The full variable domain, its missing parts supplied by reference TRBV5-1 and TRBJ1-2, is KAGVTQTPRYLIKTRGQQVTLSCSPISGHRSVSWYQQTPGQGLQFLFEYFSETQRNKGNFPGRFSGRQFSNSRSEMNVSTLELGDSALYLCASSGGTFNCGYTFGSGTRLTVV.

V and J are TRBV5-1 and TRBJ1-2, with 11 bases aligning to TRBD1. The germline CDR1 and CDR2 sequences are SGHRS and YFSETQ. The CDR3 consists of 17 residues. V lost 4 bases and J lost 0; bases outside the gene matches: 8. CDR3 amino acids: CASSPRTGGLTNYGYTF. CDR3 nucleotide sequence: TGCGCCAGCAGCCCTCGGACAGGGGGCCTAACTAACTATGGCTACACCTTC.